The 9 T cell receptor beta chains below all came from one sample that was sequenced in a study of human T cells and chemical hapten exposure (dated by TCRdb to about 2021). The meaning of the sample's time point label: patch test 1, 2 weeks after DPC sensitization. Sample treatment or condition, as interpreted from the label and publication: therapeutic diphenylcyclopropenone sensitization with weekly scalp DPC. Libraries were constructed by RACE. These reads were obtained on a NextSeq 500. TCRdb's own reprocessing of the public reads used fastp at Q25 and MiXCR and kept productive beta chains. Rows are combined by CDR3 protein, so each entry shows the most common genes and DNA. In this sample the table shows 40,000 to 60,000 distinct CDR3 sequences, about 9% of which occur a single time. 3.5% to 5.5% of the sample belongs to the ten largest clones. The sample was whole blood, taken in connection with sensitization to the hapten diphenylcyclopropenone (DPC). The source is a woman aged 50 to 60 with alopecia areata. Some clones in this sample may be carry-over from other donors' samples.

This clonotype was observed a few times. Here the CDR3 reads CASSPPLRDRGHEQFF. CDR3 nucleotides: TGTGCCAGCTCACCACCGTTACGGGACCGTGGGCATGAGCAGTTCTTC. J is TRBJ2-1 and V is TRBV18, with D tentatively TRBD1 or TRBD2 (5 bases each). Germline CDR1 and CDR2: KGHSH and LQKENI. This CDR3 comprises 16 residues. V dropped 0 bases and J dropped 8 bases, with 17 bases sitting between them.

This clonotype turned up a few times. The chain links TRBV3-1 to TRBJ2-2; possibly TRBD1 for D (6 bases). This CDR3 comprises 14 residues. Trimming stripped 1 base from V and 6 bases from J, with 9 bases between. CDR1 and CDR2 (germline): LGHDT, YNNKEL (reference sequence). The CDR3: CASSQVQGSGELFF. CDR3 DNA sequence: TGTGCCAGCAGCCAAGTTCAGGGGTCCGGGGAGCTGTTTTTT.

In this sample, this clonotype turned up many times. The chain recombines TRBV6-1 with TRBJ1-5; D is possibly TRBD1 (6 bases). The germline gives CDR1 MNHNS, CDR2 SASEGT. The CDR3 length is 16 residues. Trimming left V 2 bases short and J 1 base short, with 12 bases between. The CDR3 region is CASSEQGRGSNQPQHF. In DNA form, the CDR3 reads TGTGCCAGCAGTGAACAGGGGCGAGGGAGCAATCAGCCCCAGCATTTT.

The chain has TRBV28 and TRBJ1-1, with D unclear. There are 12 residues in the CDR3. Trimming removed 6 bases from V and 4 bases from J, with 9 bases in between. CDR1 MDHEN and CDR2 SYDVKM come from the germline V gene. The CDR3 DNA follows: TGTGCCAGCAGCCCCCGACTCACTGAAGCTTTCTTT. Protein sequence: CASSPRLTEAFF.

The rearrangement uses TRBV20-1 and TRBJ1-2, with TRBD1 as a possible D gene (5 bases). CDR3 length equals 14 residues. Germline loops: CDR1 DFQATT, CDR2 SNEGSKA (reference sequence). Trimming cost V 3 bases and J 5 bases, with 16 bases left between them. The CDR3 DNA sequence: TGCAGTGCTAGTGGAGACCCGGCAGGGTATGGCTACACCTTC. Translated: CSASGDPAGYGYTF.

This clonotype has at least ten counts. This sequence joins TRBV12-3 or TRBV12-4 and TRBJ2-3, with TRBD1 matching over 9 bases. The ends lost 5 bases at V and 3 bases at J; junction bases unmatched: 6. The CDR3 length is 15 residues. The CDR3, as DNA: TGTGCCAGCAGTCGAACAGGGGGCGGGACAGATACGCAGTATTTT. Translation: CASSRTGGGTDTQYF.

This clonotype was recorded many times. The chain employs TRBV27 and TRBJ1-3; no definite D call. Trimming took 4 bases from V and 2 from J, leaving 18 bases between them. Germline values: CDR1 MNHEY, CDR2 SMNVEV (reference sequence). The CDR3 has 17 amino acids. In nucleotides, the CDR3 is TGTGCCAGCAGTTCGAAGCCCCCGCGTGTGGCTGGAAACACCATATATTTT. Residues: CASSSKPPRVAGNTIYF.

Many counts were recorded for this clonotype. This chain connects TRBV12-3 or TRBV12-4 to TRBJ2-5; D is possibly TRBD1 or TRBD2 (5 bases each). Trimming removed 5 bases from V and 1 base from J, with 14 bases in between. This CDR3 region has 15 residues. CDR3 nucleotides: TGTGCCAGCAGTCCCCCGGGACGCCGCCAAGAGACCCAGTACTTC. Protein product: CASSPPGRRQETQYF.

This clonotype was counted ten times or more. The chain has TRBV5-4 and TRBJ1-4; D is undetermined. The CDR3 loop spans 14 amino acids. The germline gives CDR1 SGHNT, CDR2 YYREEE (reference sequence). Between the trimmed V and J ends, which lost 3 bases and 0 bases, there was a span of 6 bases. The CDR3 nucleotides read TGTGCCAGCAGCTCCTTTGCAACTAATGAAAAACTGTTTTTT. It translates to CASSSFATNEKLFF. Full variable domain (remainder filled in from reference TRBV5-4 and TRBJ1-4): ETGVTQSPTHLIKTRGQQVTLRCSSQSGHNTVSWYQQALGQGPQFIFQYYREEENGRGNFPPRFSGLQFPNYSSELNVNALELDDSALYLCASSSFATNEKLFFGSGTQLSVL.